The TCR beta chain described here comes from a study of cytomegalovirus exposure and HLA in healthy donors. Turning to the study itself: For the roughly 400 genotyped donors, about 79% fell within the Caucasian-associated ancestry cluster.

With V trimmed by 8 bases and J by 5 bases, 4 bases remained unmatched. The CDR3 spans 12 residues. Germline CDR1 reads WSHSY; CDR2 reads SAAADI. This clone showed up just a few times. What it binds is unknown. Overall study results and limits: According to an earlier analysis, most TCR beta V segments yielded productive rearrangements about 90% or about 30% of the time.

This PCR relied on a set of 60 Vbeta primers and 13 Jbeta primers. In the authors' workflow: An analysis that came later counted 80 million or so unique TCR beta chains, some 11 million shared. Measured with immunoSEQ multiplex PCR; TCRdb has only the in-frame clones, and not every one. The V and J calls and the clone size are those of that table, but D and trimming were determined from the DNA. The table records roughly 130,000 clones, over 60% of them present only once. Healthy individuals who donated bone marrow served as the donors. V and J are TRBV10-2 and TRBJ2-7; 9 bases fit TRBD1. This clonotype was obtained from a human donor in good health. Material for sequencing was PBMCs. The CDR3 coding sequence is TGCGCCAGCGGACAGGGGTGGAACGAGCAGTACTTC. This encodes CASGQGWNEQYF.